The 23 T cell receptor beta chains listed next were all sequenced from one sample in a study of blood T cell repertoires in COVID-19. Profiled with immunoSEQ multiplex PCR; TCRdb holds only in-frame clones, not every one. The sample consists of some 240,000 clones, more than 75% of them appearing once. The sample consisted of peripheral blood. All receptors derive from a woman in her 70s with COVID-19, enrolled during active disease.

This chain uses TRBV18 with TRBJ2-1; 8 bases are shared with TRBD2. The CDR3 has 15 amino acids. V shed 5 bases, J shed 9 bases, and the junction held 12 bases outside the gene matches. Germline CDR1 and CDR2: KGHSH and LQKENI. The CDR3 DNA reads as TGTGCCAGCTCATTGCAGGGGACTAGGTTAGGTGAGCAGTTCTTC. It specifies CASSLQGTRLGEQFF.

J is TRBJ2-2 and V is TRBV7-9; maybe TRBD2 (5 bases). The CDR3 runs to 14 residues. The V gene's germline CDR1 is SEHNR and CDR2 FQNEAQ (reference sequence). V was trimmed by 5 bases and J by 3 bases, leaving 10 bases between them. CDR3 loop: CASSTERHTGELFF. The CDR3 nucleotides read TGTGCCAGCAGCACAGAGCGGCACACCGGGGAGCTGTTTTTT.

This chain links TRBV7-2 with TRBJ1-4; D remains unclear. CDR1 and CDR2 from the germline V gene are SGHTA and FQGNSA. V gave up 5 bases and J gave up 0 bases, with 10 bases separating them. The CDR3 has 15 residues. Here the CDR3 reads CASSPRPSTNEKLFF. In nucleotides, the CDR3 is TGTGCCAGCAGCCCTCGTCCCTCAACTAATGAAAAACTGTTTTTT. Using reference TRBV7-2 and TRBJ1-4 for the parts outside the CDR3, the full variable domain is GAGVSQSPSNKVTEKGKDVELRCDPISGHTALYWYRQSLGQGLEFLIYFQGNSAPDKSGLPSDRFSAERTGGSVSTLTIQRTQQEDSAVYLCASSPRPSTNEKLFFGSGTQLSVL.

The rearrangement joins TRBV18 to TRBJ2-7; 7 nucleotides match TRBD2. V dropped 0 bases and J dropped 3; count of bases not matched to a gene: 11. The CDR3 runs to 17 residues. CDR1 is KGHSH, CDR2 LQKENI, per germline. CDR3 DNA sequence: TGTGCCAGCTCACCACCGGGAGGGGACCGAGGCTTCTACGAGCAGTACTTC. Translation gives CASSPPGGDRGFYEQYF.

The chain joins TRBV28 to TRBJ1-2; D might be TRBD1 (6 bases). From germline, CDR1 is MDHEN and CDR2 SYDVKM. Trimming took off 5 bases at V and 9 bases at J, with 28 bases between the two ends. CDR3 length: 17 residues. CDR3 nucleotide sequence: TGTGCCAGCAGTCTCCGGGACATCTCAAGAAACTATGGCAGCTACACCTTC. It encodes CASSLRDISRNYGSYTF.

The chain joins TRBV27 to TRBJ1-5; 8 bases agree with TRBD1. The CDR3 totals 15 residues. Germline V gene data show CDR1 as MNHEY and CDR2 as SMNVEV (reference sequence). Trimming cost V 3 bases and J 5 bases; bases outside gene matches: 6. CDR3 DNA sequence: TGTGCCAGCAGTTTGCCGACAGGGGCCGATCAGCCCCAGCATTTT. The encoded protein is CASSLPTGADQPQHF.

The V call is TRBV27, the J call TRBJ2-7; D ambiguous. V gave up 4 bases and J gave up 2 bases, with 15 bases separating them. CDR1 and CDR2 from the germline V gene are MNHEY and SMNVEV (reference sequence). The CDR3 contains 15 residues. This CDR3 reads CASSSYTEHPYEQYF. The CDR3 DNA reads TGTGCCAGCAGTTCGTACACCGAACATCCCTACGAGCAGTACTTC.

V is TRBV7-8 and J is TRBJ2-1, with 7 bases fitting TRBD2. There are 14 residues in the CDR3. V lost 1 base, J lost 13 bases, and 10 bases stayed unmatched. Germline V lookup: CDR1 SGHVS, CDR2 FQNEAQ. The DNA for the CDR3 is TGTGCCAGCAGCTTAGGGGGACTACCGCAAAATCAGTTCTTC. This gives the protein CASSLGGLPQNQFF.

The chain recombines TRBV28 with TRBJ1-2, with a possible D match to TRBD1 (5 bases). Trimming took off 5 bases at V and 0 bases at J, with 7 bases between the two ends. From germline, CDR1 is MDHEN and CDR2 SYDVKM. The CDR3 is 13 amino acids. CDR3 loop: CASSGGANYGYTF. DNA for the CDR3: TGTGCCAGCAGTGGGGGGGCTAACTATGGCTACACCTTC.

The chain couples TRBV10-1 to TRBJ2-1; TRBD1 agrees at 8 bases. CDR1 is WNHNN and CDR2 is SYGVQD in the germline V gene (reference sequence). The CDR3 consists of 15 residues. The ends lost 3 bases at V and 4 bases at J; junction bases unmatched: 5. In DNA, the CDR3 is TGCGCCAGCAGTGACCCGCAGGGGGCTTACAATGAGCAGTTCTTC. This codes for CASSDPQGAYNEQFF.

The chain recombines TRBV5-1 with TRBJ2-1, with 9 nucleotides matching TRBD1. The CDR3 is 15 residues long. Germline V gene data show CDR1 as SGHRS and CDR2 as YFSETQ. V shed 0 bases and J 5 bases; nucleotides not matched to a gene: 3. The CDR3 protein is CASSLGTGAHNEQFF. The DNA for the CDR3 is TGCGCCAGCAGCTTGGGGACAGGGGCACACAATGAGCAGTTCTTC.

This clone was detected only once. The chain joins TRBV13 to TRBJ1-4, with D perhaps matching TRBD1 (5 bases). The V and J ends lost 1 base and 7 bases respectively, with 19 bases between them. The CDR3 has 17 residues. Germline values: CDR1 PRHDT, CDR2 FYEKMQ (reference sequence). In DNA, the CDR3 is TGTGCCAGCAGCTTAGCAGGGAAGAACAGGATGACTGAAAAACTGTTTTTT. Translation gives CASSLAGKNRMTEKLFF.

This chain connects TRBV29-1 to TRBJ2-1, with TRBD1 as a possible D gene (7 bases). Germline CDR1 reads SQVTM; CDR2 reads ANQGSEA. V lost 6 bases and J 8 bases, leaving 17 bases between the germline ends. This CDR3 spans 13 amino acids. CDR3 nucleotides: TGCAGCGTCGGTGTACAGGGGAGGTATGAGCAGTTCTTC. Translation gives CSVGVQGRYEQFF.

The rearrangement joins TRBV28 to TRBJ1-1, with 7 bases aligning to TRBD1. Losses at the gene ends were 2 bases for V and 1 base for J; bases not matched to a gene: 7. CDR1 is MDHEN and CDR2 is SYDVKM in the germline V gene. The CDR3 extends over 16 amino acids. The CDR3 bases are TGTGCCAGCAGTTTAGGGAACAGGGGTGCGAACACTGAAGCTTTCTTT. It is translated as CASSLGNRGANTEAFF.

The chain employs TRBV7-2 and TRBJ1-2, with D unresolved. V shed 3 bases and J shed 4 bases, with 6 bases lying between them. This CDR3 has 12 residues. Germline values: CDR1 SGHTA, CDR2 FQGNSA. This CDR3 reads CASSFTVYGYTF. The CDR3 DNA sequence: TGTGCCAGCAGCTTTACGGTCTATGGCTACACCTTC. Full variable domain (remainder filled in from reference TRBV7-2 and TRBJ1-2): GAGVSQSPSNKVTEKGKDVELRCDPISGHTALYWYRQSLGQGLEFLIYFQGNSAPDKSGLPSDRFSAERTGGSVSTLTIQRTQQEDSAVYLCASSFTVYGYTFGSGTRLTVV.

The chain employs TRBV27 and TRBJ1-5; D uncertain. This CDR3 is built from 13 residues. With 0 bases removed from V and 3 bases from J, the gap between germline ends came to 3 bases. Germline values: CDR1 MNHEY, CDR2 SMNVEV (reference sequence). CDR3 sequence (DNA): TGTGCCAGCAGTTTATCGTACAATCAGCCCCAGCATTTT. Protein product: CASSLSYNQPQHF.

The CDR3 sequence: CASSLADRVSGNTIYF. The CDR3 DNA follows: TGTGCCAGCAGCTTGGCCGACAGGGTATCTGGAAACACCATATATTTT. This chain joins TRBV5-4 and TRBJ1-3; 7 nucleotides align to TRBD1. The ends lost 0 bases at V and 1 base at J; junction bases unmatched: 4. Germline-derived CDR1 and CDR2 are SGHNT and YYREEE (reference sequence). The CDR3 is 16 residues long.

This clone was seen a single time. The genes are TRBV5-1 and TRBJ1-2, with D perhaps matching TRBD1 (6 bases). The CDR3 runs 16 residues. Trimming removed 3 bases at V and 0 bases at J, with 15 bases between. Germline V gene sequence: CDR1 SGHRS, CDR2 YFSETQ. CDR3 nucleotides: TGCGCCAGCAGCTGGAACAGGGAAACCGCTAACTATGGCTACACCTTC. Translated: CASSWNRETANYGYTF.

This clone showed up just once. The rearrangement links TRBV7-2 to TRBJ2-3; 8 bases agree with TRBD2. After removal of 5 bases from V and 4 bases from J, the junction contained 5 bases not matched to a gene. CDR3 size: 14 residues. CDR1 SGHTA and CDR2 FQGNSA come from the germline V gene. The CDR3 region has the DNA TGTGCCAGCAGCGCCGGGACTAGTGCAGATACGCAGTATTTT. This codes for CASSAGTSADTQYF.

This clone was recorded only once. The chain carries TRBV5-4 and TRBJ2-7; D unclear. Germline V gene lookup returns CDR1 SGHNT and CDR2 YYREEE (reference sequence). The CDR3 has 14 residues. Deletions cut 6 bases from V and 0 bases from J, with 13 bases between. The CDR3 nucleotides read TGTGCCAGCACCCACAGCTCTTCCTCCTACGAGCAGTACTTC. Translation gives CASTHSSSSYEQYF.

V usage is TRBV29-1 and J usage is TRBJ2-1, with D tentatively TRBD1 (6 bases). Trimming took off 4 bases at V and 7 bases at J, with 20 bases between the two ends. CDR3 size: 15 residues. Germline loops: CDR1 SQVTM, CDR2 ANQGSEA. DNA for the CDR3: TGCAGCGTTGGCTTCCCTAAGACAGGCCTGAATGAGCAGTTCTTC. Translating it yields CSVGFPKTGLNEQFF.

For the CDR3, the DNA is TGTGCCAGCAGCCGGGACAGGGCGGATGGCTACACCTTC. Amino acids: CASSRDRADGYTF. The chain is built from TRBV7-9 and TRBJ1-2; 9 bases agree with TRBD1. Germline assignment: CDR1 SEHNR and CDR2 FQNEAQ (reference sequence). The junction had 4 bases not matched to a gene; V was cut back by 5 bases and J by 6 bases. The CDR3 loop spans 13 amino acids. Combining the CDR3 with reference TRBV7-9 and TRBJ1-2 gives the whole variable domain DTGVSQNPRHKITKRGQNVTFRCDPISEHNRLYWYRQTLGQGPEFLTYFQNEAQLEKSRLLSDRFSAERPKGSFSTLEIQRTEQGDSAMYLCASSRDRADGYTFGSGTRLTVV.

DNA of the CDR3: TGTGCCAGCAGCCAAGATTTGAGGGCGATCCAGTACTTC. Protein: CASSQDLRAIQYF. The chain has TRBV14 and TRBJ2-5; weak D call: TRBD2 (5 bases). The germline V gene encodes CDR1 SGHDN and CDR2 FVKESK. V dropped 0 bases and J dropped 10 bases, with 12 bases sitting between them. The CDR3 runs to 13 residues.